A selection of T cell receptor beta chains follows, all from one sample in a study of Graves' ophthalmopathy and Graves' hyperthyroidism. TCRdb redid the calling of the multiplex PCR reads with MiXCR, one entry per CDR3 protein. The repertoire includes around 520,000 distinct CDR3 sequences, under 45% of them detected once, and around 4.6% sits in the top ten. The sample consisted of peripheral blood or thyroid tissue (not recorded which). All receptors derive from an adult man with Graves' hyperthyroidism. Each CDR3 is given with its conserved first and last residue. Each record gives: clone size, V gene, D gene, J gene, CDR3 protein, CDR3 DNA. D genes are given only for firm matches. Expanded clones are given a class, and other clones once, few, many or no size at all.

few	TRBV7-9	NA	TRBJ2-1	CASSPGGTYNEQFF	TGTGCCAGCAGCCCCGGAGGAACCTACAATGAGCAGTTCTTC
many	TRBV7-6	TRBD1	TRBJ1-1	CASSLYQGENTEAFF	TGTGCCAGCAGCTTATACCAGGGGGAGAACACTGAAGCTTTCTTT
NA	TRBV5-1	NA	TRBJ2-7	CASSYLGDGSGQYF	TGCGCCAGCAGTTACTTGGGGGATGGGTCCGGGCAGTACTTC
many	TRBV9	TRBD1	TRBJ2-7	CASSPDRGRVHEQYF	TGTGCCAGCAGCCCAGACAGGGGGCGCGTCCACGAGCAGTACTTC
many	TRBV12-3/TRBV12-4	TRBD2	TRBJ2-7	CASSRDYYYEQYF	TGTGCCAGCAGTCGGGACTATTACTACGAGCAGTACTTC
few	TRBV3-1	NA	TRBJ1-1	CASSRGIRATEAFF	TGTGCCAGCAGCCGAGGCATCAGGGCGACTGAAGCTTTCTTT
many	TRBV9	NA	TRBJ1-1	CASSVLGSALIGTEAFF	TGTGCCAGCAGCGTATTGGGATCCGCCCTCATTGGCACTGAAGCTTTCTTT
NA	TRBV9	NA	TRBJ2-3	CASSGYSGADTDTQYF	TGTGCCAGCAGCGGATATAGCGGAGCCGACACAGATACGCAGTATTTT
many	TRBV7-2	NA	TRBJ2-5	CASSPPPVETQYF	TGTGCCAGTTCCCCCCCCCCGGTGGAGACCCAGTACTTC
NA	TRBV7-6	NA	TRBJ2-7	CASSLAYGKEEQYF	TGTGCCAGCAGCTTAGCTTACGGGAAGGAGGAGCAGTACTTC
many	TRBV4-1	NA	TRBJ2-7	CASSQEGGPLSYEQYF	TGCGCCAGCAGCCAAGAGGGGGGGCCCCTTTCTTACGAGCAGTACTTC
NA	TRBV12-3/TRBV12-4	TRBD1	TRBJ1-4	CASSLRTGGQTNEKLFF	TGTGCCAGCAGTCTACGGACAGGGGGCCAAACTAATGAAAAACTGTTTTTT
many	TRBV7-9	NA	TRBJ1-1	CASELGIRPTEAFF	TGTGCCAGCGAACTAGGGATCCGACCCACTGAAGCTTTCTTT
many	TRBV20-1	NA	TRBJ1-5	CSARAPVSNQPQHF	TGCAGTGCTAGAGCCCCGGTTAGCAATCAGCCCCAGCATTTT
few	TRBV6-5	NA	TRBJ1-4	CASSPQGLGEKLFF	TGTGCCAGCAGTCCACAGGGTTTAGGGGAAAAACTGTTTTTT
NA	TRBV24-1	NA	TRBJ2-2	CATTGEVGELFF	TGTGCCACCACTGGGGAGGTAGGAGAGCTGTTTTTT
many	TRBV29-1	NA	TRBJ2-3	CSVDGGRDTQYF	TGCAGCGTTGATGGAGGGAGGGATACGCAGTATTTT
NA	TRBV7-8	NA	TRBJ2-1	CASSLATGYNEQFF	TGTGCCAGCAGCTTAGCGACAGGTTACAATGAGCAGTTCTTC
once	TRBV7-9	NA	TRBJ1-6	CASSFGTGNNSPLHF	NA
NA	TRBV10-3	NA	TRBJ2-7	CASSHRKEGGSYEQYF	TGTGCCAGCAGCCACCGCAAGGAAGGGGGGTCCTACGAGCAGTACTTC
many	TRBV7-2	TRBD1	TRBJ2-5	CASSPGQGLETQYF	TGTGCCAGCAGCCCCGGACAGGGACTCGAGACCCAGTACTTC
few	TRBV15	NA	TRBJ2-2	CATSSLNTGELFF	TGTGCCACCAGCAGTTTGAACACCGGGGAGCTGTTTTTT
NA	TRBV7-2	TRBD2	TRBJ2-2	CASSDWTSGELFF	TGTGCCAGCAGCGATTGGACTAGCGGGGAGCTGTTTTTT
NA	TRBV5-6	TRBD1	TRBJ2-7	CASSLAGTGQSRWCF	TGTGCCAGCAGCTTGGCTGGGACAGGGCAATCTAGGTGGTGCTTC
NA	TRBV29-1	NA	TRBJ1-2	CSVGFDGYGYTF	TGCAGCGTTGGTTTCGACGGCTATGGCTACACCTTC
few	TRBV19	NA	TRBJ1-1	CASSDRRGGYTEAFF	TGTGCCAGTAGCGACAGAAGGGGGGGCTACACTGAAGCTTTCTTT
once	TRBV19	NA	TRBJ2-2	CASSTTGSGGTGELLF	TGTGCCAGTAGTACCACAGGGTCGGGCGGGACCGGGGAGCTGCTTTTT
NA	TRBV9	TRBD1	TRBJ1-2	CASSVGTAPRGYTF	TGTGCCAGCAGCGTCGGGACAGCCCCTCGGGGCTACACCTTC
NA	TRBV4-1	TRBD1	TRBJ2-7	CASSQDGGQALYEQYF	TGCGCCAGCAGCCAAGATGGGGGACAGGCCCTCTACGAGCAGTACTTC